Described below is a single T cell receptor (beta chain) sequence and its context. Isolated RNA was reverse transcribed into cDNA used as the sequencing template. Produced via immunoSEQ multiplex PCR; TCRdb's table is partial and in-frame only. The sample includes roughly 170,000 clones, 59% of them seen just once. This sample is part of a study of CD8+ T cells in alopecia areata. Study-level background: Tofacitinib administration to treated patients was oral, at 5 to 10 mg twice daily. After 6 to 18 months of tofacitinib, follow-up continued 6 months off drug.

V was trimmed by 1 base and J by 5 bases, leaving 8 bases between them. The CDR3 length is 14 residues. Cell sorting was applied to PBMCs, and CD4+ and CD8+ T cells were collected. This sequence originates from a human donor with alopecia areata. The sample here was CD4+ T cells sorted from blood, taken at week 0. This chain uses TRBV23-1 with TRBJ1-4; D gene ambiguous. TRBV23-1 is flagged as an ORF with uncertain function. The CDR3 coding sequence is TGCGCCAGCAGTCAATGCCAGGAGAATGAAAAACTGTTTTTT. This gives the protein CASSQCQENEKLFF.